These 9 T cell receptor beta chains share one sample of origin, sequenced in a study of glioma-infiltrating T cells after dendritic cell vaccination. Specified time point: after dendritic cell vaccination, including at tumor progression/relapse. Profiled with immunoSEQ multiplex PCR; TCRdb holds only in-frame clones, not every one. The sample lists about 65,000 clones, about nine tenths occurring once. Sequencing was performed on blood, taken after dendritic cell vaccination. Receptors originate from a human donor with glioblastoma.

This clone was seen a few times. This chain links TRBV11-2 with TRBJ2-2, with a possible D match to TRBD1 (7 bases). This CDR3 region has 15 residues. The germline V gene has CDR1 SGHAT and CDR2 FQNNGV. Trimming cost V 4 bases and J 5 bases, with 14 bases left between them. CDR3 bases: TGTGCCAGCAGCTACCTCAGGGGGGCGACCGGGGAGCTGTTTTTT. Its translation is CASSYLRGATGELFF.

Only a few counts were recorded for this clone. The chain joins TRBV27 to TRBJ2-7; maybe TRBD2 (5 bases). The CDR3 extends over 12 amino acids. V was trimmed by 3 bases and J by 7 bases, leaving 10 bases between them. Germline CDR1 MNHEY, CDR2 SMNVEV (reference sequence). The CDR3 DNA sequence: TGTGCCAGCAGTTTCTCCGGCGGGGAGCAGTACTTC. Its protein product is CASSFSGGEQYF.

The chain is built from TRBV7-9 and TRBJ2-5, with 12 bases matching TRBD1. The length of the CDR3 is 16 residues. In germline, CDR1 is SEHNR, CDR2 FQNEAQ (reference sequence). Losses at the gene ends were 4 bases for V and 11 bases for J; bases not matched to a gene: 14. The CDR3 loop is CASSYSGGQGAREQYF. The CDR3 nucleotides are TGTGCCAGCAGCTACTCAGGGGGACAGGGGGCGCGGGAGCAGTACTTC.

J is TRBJ2-2 and V is TRBV19, with TRBD1 matching 9 bases. Germline CDR1 is LNHDA and CDR2 is SQIVND (reference sequence). J lost 6 bases, V lost 1 base, and 6 bases had no gene match. This CDR3 is built from 16 residues. The CDR3: CASSIGSDRGAGELFF. The CDR3 coding sequence is TGTGCCAGTAGTATAGGGTCGGACAGGGGCGCCGGGGAGCTGTTTTTT.

This sequence joins TRBV28 and TRBJ1-4, with TRBD1 matching 12 bases. CDR1 is MDHEN, CDR2 SYDVKM, per germline. The CDR3 consists of 17 residues. The V gene end was trimmed by 5 bases and the J gene end by 0 bases; junction bases not matched to a gene: 4. The CDR3 sequence is CASSAGTGGSTNEKLFF. CDR3 sequence (DNA): TGTGCCAGCAGTGCCGGGACAGGGGGCTCAACTAATGAAAAACTGTTTTTT. Full variable domain (rest looked up from reference TRBV28 and TRBJ1-4): DVKVTQSSRYLVKRTGEKVFLECVQDMDHENMFWYRQDPGLGLRLIYFSYDVKMKEKGDIPEGYSVSREKKERFSLILESASTNQTSMYLCASSAGTGGSTNEKLFFGSGTQLSVL.

The chain joins TRBV7-2 to TRBJ2-3; 10 nucleotides align to TRBD2. V trimming: 5 bases; J trimming: 3 bases; junction bases outside the gene matches: 2. Germline CDR1 SGHTA, CDR2 FQGNSA. The CDR3 totals 14 residues. The CDR3: CASSRTSGTDTQYF. In nucleotides, the CDR3 is TGTGCCAGCAGCCGGACTAGCGGAACAGATACGCAGTATTTT.

J is TRBJ2-5 and V is TRBV6-6, with D perhaps matching TRBD2 (7 bases). Trimming removed 2 bases at V and 4 bases at J, with 14 bases between. The CDR3 runs 15 residues. Germline CDR1 MNHNY, CDR2 SVGAGI (reference sequence). Here the CDR3 DNA reads TGTGCCAGCAGTTACGGGGGGGCAGGGCGAGAGACCCAGTACTTC. It yields the protein CASSYGGAGRETQYF.

The genes are TRBV7-9 and TRBJ2-7; 8 bases are a match to TRBD2. CDR1 SEHNR and CDR2 FQNEAQ come from the germline V gene (reference sequence). The ends lost 4 bases at V and 6 bases at J; junction bases unmatched: 5. The CDR3 spans 13 residues. Here the CDR3 reads CASSSGGGSEQYF. In DNA, the CDR3 is TGTGCCAGCAGCTCCGGCGGGGGGAGCGAGCAGTACTTC.

V gene TRBV7-3 combines with J gene TRBJ2-1, with D possibly matching TRBD2 (6 bases). The V and J ends lost 2 bases and 6 bases respectively, with 11 bases between them. Germline V CDR1 and CDR2: SGHTA, FQGTGA. The CDR3 extends over 14 amino acids. CDR3 protein: CASSLYGGPNEQFF. In DNA form, the CDR3 reads TGTGCCAGCAGCTTATACGGGGGTCCCAATGAGCAGTTCTTC.